The 10 T cell receptor beta chains presented below share a single source sample, sequenced in a study of T-cell memory formation after mild COVID-19. TCRdb ran MiXCR on the 5' RACE reads and lists one entry per CDR3 protein. The repertoire holds roughly 600,000 distinct CDR3 sequences, with about a sixth as singletons. Material: PBMCs or a T cell subset sorted from them (not recorded which). Receptors originate from an adult woman who had mild COVID-19 (a few samples of this study predate the infection). Cell type and time point are not known.

The chain combines TRBV5-5 with TRBJ2-2; D is undetermined. CDR1 is SGHKS, CDR2 YYEKEE, per germline (reference sequence). The V end lost 0 bases, the J end lost 0 bases, and 6 bases lay between the germline ends. This CDR3 has 15 residues. This chain's CDR3 is CASSLVTSNTGELFF. The CDR3 DNA reads as TGTGCCAGCAGCTTGGTCACTTCGAACACCGGGGAGCTGTTTTTT.

This chain uses TRBV5-1 with TRBJ2-5; D gene uncertain. This CDR3 region has 15 residues. V dropped 0 bases and J dropped 1 base, with 10 bases sitting between them. CDR1 and CDR2 (germline): SGHRS, YFSETQ. The CDR3 sequence is CASSLGVAGQETQYF. The DNA of the CDR3 is TGCGCCAGCAGCTTGGGGGTAGCAGGCCAAGAGACCCAGTACTTC.

The J gene is TRBJ1-2, the V gene TRBV9; D remains unclear. The germline gives CDR1 SGDLS, CDR2 YYNGEE. The ends were cut back, 3 bases at V and 7 bases at J, with 22 bases in the middle. This CDR3 region has 16 residues. The CDR3 nucleotides are TGTGCCAGCAGCGCCGACCCCACGTCCGGGTTACTTGGCTACACCTTC. Protein: CASSADPTSGLLGYTF.

The V gene is TRBV6-5, the J gene TRBJ2-1; a possible D gene is TRBD2 (7 bases). The V gene lost 8 bases and the J gene lost 5 bases, with 19 bases spanning the gap. Per germline, CDR1 MNHEY and CDR2 SVGAGI. The CDR3 has 15 residues. The CDR3 reads CASGGGFRENNEQFF. In nucleotides, the CDR3 is TGTGCCAGCGGGGGGGGCTTCCGAGAAAACAATGAGCAGTTCTTC.

The sample holds a few counts of this clonotype. V is TRBV10-3 and J is TRBJ1-1; D is possibly TRBD1 (5 bases). The ends were cut back, 6 bases at V and 8 bases at J, with 16 bases in the middle. CDR1 ENHRY and CDR2 SYGVKD come from the germline V gene. This CDR3 has 13 amino acids. For the CDR3, the DNA is TGTGCCATCAGCCCTTCCTTCGAGGGGGAAGCTTTCTTT. It is translated as CAISPSFEGEAFF.

This clonotype showed up many times. The chain couples TRBV7-9 to TRBJ2-7, with 7 bases aligning to TRBD1. Germline CDR1 reads SEHNR; CDR2 reads FQNEAQ (reference sequence). This CDR3 has 15 amino acids. J lost 3 bases, V lost 4 bases, and 9 bases had no gene match. In DNA, the CDR3 is TGTGCCAGCAGCTCACCCGGGACAGACCTCTACGAGCAGTACTTC. Translated: CASSSPGTDLYEQYF. Based on the CDR3 plus reference TRBV7-9 and TRBJ2-7, the full variable domain is DTGVSQNPRHKITKRGQNVTFRCDPISEHNRLYWYRQTLGQGPEFLTYFQNEAQLEKSRLLSDRFSAERPKGSFSTLEIQRTEQGDSAMYLCASSSPGTDLYEQYFGPGTRLTVT.

The chain links TRBV6-5 to TRBJ2-6; the match to TRBD1 covers 7 bases. This CDR3 spans 17 amino acids. Per the germline V gene, CDR1 is MNHEY and CDR2 is SVGAGI. The J segment lost 2 bases and the V segment lost 2 bases, leaving 6 bases of the junction unmatched. The CDR3 protein is CASSYRYDRAGANVLTF. As DNA, the CDR3 is TGTGCCAGCAGTTACCGATATGACAGGGCTGGGGCCAACGTCCTGACTTTC.

This clonotype was seen many times. The chain uses TRBV5-1 and TRBJ2-1; the D is unclear. CDR1 SGHRS and CDR2 YFSETQ come from the germline V gene. CDR3 length: 14 residues. Trimming shortened V by 0 bases and J by 4 bases, and 8 bases separated the two germline ends. CDR3 sequence reads: CASSLDSPYNEQFF. The DNA for the CDR3 is TGCGCCAGCAGCTTGGACAGCCCTTACAATGAGCAGTTCTTC.

This clonotype came up a few times. The V and J genes are TRBV7-6 and TRBJ2-1; TRBD2 aligns across 9 bases. CDR1 and CDR2 (germline): SGHVS, FNYEAQ. Trimming removed 5 bases from V and 9 bases from J; junction bases left unmatched: 17. The CDR3 covers 17 residues. The CDR3 region is CASSPPVGREGSGEQFF. CDR3 sequence (DNA): TGTGCCAGCAGCCCCCCCGTCGGGCGGGAGGGATCTGGTGAGCAGTTCTTC.

This clonotype has just a few counts. The chain is built from TRBV20-1 and TRBJ2-1; 7 nucleotides line up with TRBD2. CDR1 is DFQATT and CDR2 is SNEGSKA in the germline V gene (reference sequence). The J segment lost 7 bases and the V segment lost 0 bases, leaving 9 bases of the junction unmatched. The length of the CDR3 is 15 residues. DNA for the CDR3: TGCAGTGCTAGAGATGCGGGGGACCCTTGGAATGAGCAGTTCTTC. The encoded protein is CSARDAGDPWNEQFF.